Listed below are T cell receptor beta chains from one sample, sequenced in a study of cytomegalovirus exposure and HLA in healthy donors. This table comes from immunoSEQ multiplex PCR, and its TCRdb copy is limited to in-frame clones, with some not included. The profile shows nearly 110,000 clones, roughly 80% of them singletons. The sequencing input was PBMCs. Every receptor here comes from a man aged 40-50 years in good health and CMV-seronegative. The CDR3 runs from the conserved cysteine through the conserved F or W. Fields, in order: D gene, J gene, clone size, V gene, CDR3 length, CDR3 DNA, CDR3 protein. The D gene is left open where the match is weak. Clone sizes are given selectively: once, few, many, or a class where the clone is expanded.

TRBD2 TRBJ2-5 - TRBV5-1 16 TGCGCCAGCAGCCCTGGACTAGCGGCGTACCAAGAGACCCAGTACTTC CASSPGLAAYQETQYF
- TRBJ2-6 - TRBV4-1 19 TGCGCCAGCAGCCAAGAAAGGGGGTTGGAGGTCTCTGGGGCCAACGTCCTGACTTTC CASSQERGLEVSGANVLTF
- TRBJ2-1 - TRBV2 14 TGTGCCAGCAGTGAATTAAACAGATACAATGAGCAGTTCTTC CASSELNRYNEQFF
- TRBJ1-2 - TRBV6-1 12 TGTGCCAGCAGTGCACGTTACAGGGTTTTCACCTTC CASSARYRVFTF
TRBD1 TRBJ1-4 few TRBV6-6 15 TGTGCCAGCAGTGGTGGGGGACAGTCTCAATTCACACTGTTTTTT CASSGGGQSQFTLFF
- TRBJ1-2 - TRBV7-9 14 TGTGCCAGCAGCTTATCGATAGGGGACTATGGCTACACCTTC CASSLSIGDYGYTF
TRBD2 TRBJ2-7 few TRBV19 15 TGTGCCAGTAGTATCCTAGCGGGGACGACCTACGAGCAGTACTTC CASSILAGTTYEQYF
- TRBJ1-3 - TRBV5-6 15 TGTGCCAGCAGCACACACAGGTCCTCTGGAAACACCATATATTTT CASSTHRSSGNTIYF
- TRBJ1-2 - TRBV11-3 17 TGTGCCAGCAGCTTAATTCAGGAAGCAGGGCGGAGCTATGGCTACACCTTC CASSLIQEAGRSYGYTF
TRBD1 TRBJ1-5 - TRBV7-9 16 TGTTCCAGCAGCTTTGGGACAGCGGTGTTCAATCAGCCCCAGCATTTT CSSSFGTAVFNQPQHF
TRBD1 TRBJ2-5 - TRBV7-7 14 TGTGCCAGCAGCACGGACAGGGGGGGTGAGACCCAGTACTTC CASSTDRGGETQYF
TRBD2 TRBJ2-1 - TRBV4-2 16 TGTGCCAGCAGCCAAGGGGGACTAGGGCTAAACAATGAGCAGTTCTTC CASSQGGLGLNNEQFF
TRBD1 TRBJ1-2 - TRBV2 15 TGTGCCAGCAGTGTAACGGGACAGCCGATTGAGGGCTACACCTTC CASSVTGQPIEGYTF
TRBD2 TRBJ2-1 - TRBV10-3 14 TGTGCCATCGGAATAGCGGGGGGATACAATGAGCAGTTCTTC CAIGIAGGYNEQFF
TRBD1 TRBJ1-6 - TRBV5-6 15 TGTGCCAGCAGCTTCAACAGGGGCCGCAATTCACCCCTCCACTTT CASSFNRGRNSPLHF
- TRBJ2-5 - TRBV6-5 15 TGTGCCAGCAGTTACTTGGCAGGGGAGGGAGAGACCCAGTACTTC CASSYLAGEGETQYF
TRBD1 TRBJ2-7 - TRBV5-6 14 TGTGCCAGCGCTTCCGGGACAGAATCCTACGAGCAGTACTTC CASASGTESYEQYF
TRBD2 TRBJ2-7 - TRBV9 16 TGTGCCAGCAGCGGGGGACTAGCGGAGGGGTCCTACGAGCAGTACTTC CASSGGLAEGSYEQYF
- TRBJ1-5 - TRBV19 16 TGTGCCAGTAGTAGTTCCTCGGACAGCTTTAATCAGCCCCAGCATTTT CASSSSSDSFNQPQHF
- TRBJ2-5 - TRBV18 15 TGTGCCAGCTCACCAGGATGGGGAGGCCAGGAGACCCAGTACTTC CASSPGWGGQETQYF
- TRBJ1-3 - TRBV29-1 13 TGCAGCGTTGCAAGGGAGTCTGGAAACACCATATATTTT CSVARESGNTIYF
TRBD2 TRBJ2-1 - TRBV6-4 15 TGTGCCAGCAGTGACTCTGGCGGGGGATACAATGAGCAGTTCTTC CASSDSGGGYNEQFF
- TRBJ2-7 - TRBV10-2 15 TGCGCCAGCAGTGAGTCGGCAGGGCAGGGTTACGAGCAGTACTTC CASSESAGQGYEQYF
- TRBJ2-2 - TRBV7-9 15 TGTGCCAGCAGCTCCGGACTCTCGAACACCGGGGAGCTGTTTTTT CASSSGLSNTGELFF
TRBD1 TRBJ1-2 - TRBV6-6 14 TGTGCCAGCCGACACGACAGGGTAGCAGGTGGCTACACCTTC CASRHDRVAGGYTF
- TRBJ2-1 - TRBV7-2 13 TGTGCCAGCAGCTTAGCGCCGCAGAATGAGCAGTTCTTC CASSLAPQNEQFF
TRBD1 TRBJ2-7 - TRBV11-2 16 TGTGCCAGCAGCTTCCCGGACAGGCCAAGGCCCTCCGAGCAGTACTTC CASSFPDRPRPSEQYF
- TRBJ1-2 - TRBV19 15 TGTGCCAGTAGTACTAGTCTCTCCGGGACTGGTGGCTACACCTTC CASSTSLSGTGGYTF
TRBD2 TRBJ2-1 - TRBV4-2 14 TGTGCCAGCAGGGGAGCGGGGGGGCCCGGTGAGCAGTTCTTC CASRGAGGPGEQFF
- TRBJ2-3 - TRBV9 15 TGTGCCAGCAGCGTACTAGACAGCCCCACAGATACGCAGTATTTT CASSVLDSPTDTQYF
TRBD2 TRBJ2-1 - TRBV7-9 15 TGTGCCAGCAGCGCCGGACTAGCGGGGGCTAATGAGCAGTTCTTC CASSAGLAGANEQFF
TRBD1 TRBJ1-4 few TRBV7-9 17 TGTGCCAGCAGCCCGAACAGGGGACTTGCAACTAATGAAAAACTGTTTTTT CASSPNRGLATNEKLFF
TRBD2 TRBJ2-5 - TRBV7-3 17 TGTGCCAGCAGACGCCCTTGGGTGGCGGGGGGTTGGGAGACCCAGTACTTC CASRRPWVAGGWETQYF
TRBD2 TRBJ2-1 - TRBV11-3 15 TGTGCCAGCAGTTCTACTAGCGGGGGGGCCACTGAACAGTTCTTC CASSSTSGGATEQFF
- TRBJ2-7 - TRBV7-8 11 TGTGCCAGCAGCTTTAGCTACGAGCAGTACTTC CASSFSYEQYF
- TRBJ2-7 few TRBV6-1 14 TGTGCCAGCAGTGCTCGTGAGAGCTCCTACGAGCAGTACTTC CASSARESSYEQYF
TRBD1 TRBJ2-2 once TRBV4-1 17 TGCGCCAGCAGCCGGCAGACAGGGGGCGGGAACACCGGGGAGCTGTTTTTT CASSRQTGGGNTGELFF
- TRBJ2-1 - TRBV7-9 11 TGTGCCAGCACCTTTCTCAATGAGCAGTTCTTC CASTFLNEQFF
- TRBJ1-1 - TRBV19 15 TGTGCCAGTAGTATTGGGCCAGGGGTGGTAACTGAAGCTTTCTTT CASSIGPGVVTEAFF
- TRBJ2-3 - TRBV7-9 16 TGTGCCAGCAGCTATCTAGCGCGGATGGGCACAGATACGCAGTATTTT CASSYLARMGTDTQYF
TRBD1 TRBJ2-3 few TRBV6-1 14 TGTGCCACAAAGGGGGACAGGGTCACAGATACGCAGTATTTT CATKGDRVTDTQYF
- TRBJ1-1 few TRBV6-1 14 TGTGCCAGCAGTGAAGTATTCTCCGGGACTGAAGCTTTCTTT CASSEVFSGTEAFF
- TRBJ2-2 - TRBV5-1 14 TGCGCCAGCAGCTTGGATCGGGGTAGCGGGGAGCTGTTTTTT CASSLDRGSGELFF
- TRBJ1-3 - TRBV7-6 18 TGTGCCAGCAGCTTCAATTCGCCGCAGGGCATGGTTGGAAACACCATATATTTT CASSFNSPQGMVGNTIYF
TRBD2 TRBJ2-2 few TRBV2 16 TGTGCCAGCAGCGCCCTAGCGGGGGTAAACACCGGGGAGCTGTTTTTT CASSALAGVNTGELFF
TRBD1 TRBJ1-2 - TRBV5-1 15 TGCGCCAGCAGCTCAAGGACAGGGGGCTTCTATGGCTACACCTTC CASSSRTGGFYGYTF